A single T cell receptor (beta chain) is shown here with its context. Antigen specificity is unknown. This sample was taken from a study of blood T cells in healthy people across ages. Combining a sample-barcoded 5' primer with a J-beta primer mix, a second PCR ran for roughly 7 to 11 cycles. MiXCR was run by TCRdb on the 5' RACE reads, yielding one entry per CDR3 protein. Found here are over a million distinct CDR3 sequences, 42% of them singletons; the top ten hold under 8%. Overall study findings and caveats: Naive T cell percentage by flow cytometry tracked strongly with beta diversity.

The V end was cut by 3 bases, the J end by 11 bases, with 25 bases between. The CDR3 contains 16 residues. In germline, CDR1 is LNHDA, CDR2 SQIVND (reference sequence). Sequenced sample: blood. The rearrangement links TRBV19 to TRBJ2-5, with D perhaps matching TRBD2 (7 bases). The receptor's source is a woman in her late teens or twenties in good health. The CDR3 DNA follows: TGTGCCAGTAGTATTGGCGGGGGCGGGTCCTACAATGAGCAGTACTTC. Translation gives CASSIGGGGSYNEQYF. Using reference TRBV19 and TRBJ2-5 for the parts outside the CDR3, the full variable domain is DGGITQSPKYLFRKEGQNVTLSCEQNLNHDAMYWYRQDPGQGLRLIYYSQIVNDFQKGDIAEGYSVSREKKESFPLTVTSAQKNPTAFYLCASSIGGGGSYNEQYFGPGTRLLVL.